This T cell receptor (beta chain) was sequenced for a study of CD8 T cells in Susac syndrome. In its sample, this clonotype was seen a few times. This CDR3 has 15 amino acids. Germline assignment: CDR1 LGHNA and CDR2 YSLEER. V dropped 0 bases and J dropped 1 base, with 9 bases sitting between them. It was treatment-naive patients with stable or active relapsing-remitting disease who made up the multiple sclerosis controls. TEMRA cells were FACS-enriched and CD8+ and CD4+ T cells negatively isolated. The authors reverse transcribed roughly 0.45 to 1 ug RNA with random hexamers. Coverage of TCR beta CDR3 amplification by immunoSEQ multiplex PCR extended to 54 Vbeta and 13 Jbeta. TCRdb itself ran the immunoSEQ multiplex PCR reads through MiXCR, one entry per CDR3 protein. The sample holds 250,000 to 300,000 distinct CDR3 sequences; over 75% are singletons and the top ten take under 0.2%.

The chain combines TRBV4-3 with TRBJ1-1, with TRBD1 as a possible D gene (6 bases). The sample was CD8+ T cells from PBMCs. The clonotype originates from a human donor with multiple sclerosis. CDR3 DNA sequence: TGCGCCAGCAGCCAAGATCAGGGGACGAACACTGAAGCTTTCTTT. Protein: CASSQDQGTNTEAFF.